This T cell receptor (beta chain) is drawn from a study of Ad26.COV2.S vaccination and SARS-CoV-2 variants. Overall study context: The trial was COV1001 and the donor's arm was Ad26.COV2.S. Ad26.COV2.S, an intramuscular injection, was given once or twice 56 days apart.

Treatment meaning: around 19 received Ad26.COV2.S at low or high dose, single or two shots; a few received placebo; per-sample allocation not given. Repertoires come from day 63 after the first vaccine or placebo injection. The donor was a Boston adult aged 18-55 years. Concerning this clone: As yet, its antigen is unknown.

Study conclusions and caveats: Overall T cell responses may have been underestimated by the analyses of TCR breadth and depth.

Sequencing used immunoSEQ multiplex PCR; TCRdb keeps in-frame clones, though not all of them. The sample carries about 400,000 clones, around 91% recorded once. Germline V lookup: CDR1 SGHDT, CDR2 YYEEEE. V was clipped by 0 bases and J by 3 bases, with 6 bases between them. The CDR3 runs to 13 residues. Here the sequenced sample was peripheral blood, taken in a trial of Ad26.COV2.S vaccine versus placebo. The chain uses TRBV5-6 and TRBJ1-2, with D unresolved. The receptor was isolated from a person aged 18-60 years who received the Ad26.COV2.S COVID-19 vaccine or a placebo. The DNA of the CDR3 is TGTGCCAGCAGCTTGGGGCGTTACTATGGCTACACCTTC. This translates into CASSLGRYYGYTF.